This TCR beta chain was documented in a study of CD8 T cells in ankylosing spondylitis. The study, taken as a whole, reports: Reports say disease-linked clones showed up significantly more in matched ankylosing spondylitis synovial fluid. Disease-linked clones bore a CD8+ phenotype, appearing relatively rarely in peripheral blood.

Regarding this clonotype: Antigen unknown.

By quantitative 5'-RACE with molecular barcodes, the TCR beta libraries were made. TCRdb re-derived calls from the 5' RACE reads in MiXCR, one entry per CDR3 protein. The table has around 300,000 distinct CDR3 sequences, 14% to 15% seen once; the top ten hold around 1%. The receptor's source is a male donor with ankylosing spondylitis or in good health (not recorded which). The sequenced sample consisted of blood, either unsorted or a sorted T cell fraction (not recorded which).

CDR3 region: CASSVERSRSYNEQFF. Here the CDR3 DNA reads TGTGCCAGCAGCGTCGAGCGGAGTCGCTCCTACAATGAGCAGTTCTTC. The rearrangement joins TRBV9 to TRBJ2-1; a possible D gene is TRBD2 (5 bases). The CDR3 is 16 residues long. Germline CDR1 SGDLS, CDR2 YYNGEE. Trimming stripped 2 bases from V and 0 bases from J, with 12 bases between.